The T cell receptor beta chain under discussion was sequenced for a study of blood T cell repertoires in COVID-19 (TCRdb year 2020). For the wider study: Samples from collaborators originated in the United States, Italy and Spain and spanned both the acute and convalescent phases of COVID-19. The prospective study material was composed of cDNA or gDNA derived from T cells, B-cell-depleted T cells, or PBMCs. The dataset comprised deeply sampled blood TCRbeta repertoires from subjects exposed to, actively infected with, or recovered from COVID-19. The repertoires were released in a freely available public database intended as a resource for research on the immune response to SARS-CoV-2. Samples were obtained from the ongoing ImmuneRACE study (first 160 participants) and from some 1,300 subjects provided by 6 global collaborators. Nearly every sample came with metadata listing a de-identified subject ID, COVID-19 status, age in years and sex. Where HLA class I and class II types were available, the types were taken from metadata supplied by the sample provider, not from assay-based typing. What the study reported, not specific to this receptor: The quantity of clinical and demographic metadata differed by source and by participant and was supplied without curation.

Participants in the prospective study were enrolled through a virtual design, were aged about 18 to 100 years, and lived in roughly 25 United States geographic areas. In the prospective study, participants were assigned to cohorts based on the clinical history participants reported in a screening survey and a study questionnaire. Each participant in the prospective study had whole blood, serum and a nasopharyngeal or oropharyngeal swab collected by mobile phlebotomists. Additional blood draws and questionnaires over an approximately 2-month period could optionally be provided by prospective study participants. Prospective study blood samples were shipped either frozen or at room temperature before DNA extraction. TCRbeta CDR3 regions were amplified from genomic DNA by means of the immunoSEQ Assay, a bias-controlled multiplex PCR. Concerning the study's data processing: The number of nucleated cells in each sample was estimated from the amplification of reference gene primers within the assay. Sequence reads were collapsed and filtered to measure the absolute abundance of every unique TCRbeta CDR3 rearrangement. For each sample, productive Simpson clonality was calculated as the square root of Simpson's diversity index over productive rearrangements. The clones in this table, taken by TCRdb from immuneACCESS, are in-frame only. Not every clone is retained; where verified, under half of the shortfall comes from an unresolved V gene, and the cause of the rest is unknown. D and trimming come from the DNA, and the V and J calls and clone size come from that table. For this sample the table gives approximately 140,000 clones, of which under 90% were detected only once. The ten top clones hold about 2.2% of the sample.

Concerning this clone itself: This receptor's antigen is unknown. No quality values exist for individual bases; no much larger clone is one base distant.

The sequence was collected from a man aged 35 to 55 with acute COVID-19. The sequenced sample consisted of PBMCs or T cells enriched from blood (not recorded which).

The nucleotides are TGTGCCACCAGTGATCCCGGGGGGTGGAACACTGAAGCTTTCTTT. It encodes CATSDPGGWNTEAFF. The receptor chain draws on TRBV24-1 and TRBJ1-1, with TRBD1 perhaps the D gene, on 5 matching bases. Relative to germline, V is 3 bases shorter and J is 1 base shorter, with 11 bases between their ends. Via the germline V gene, CDR1 is KGHDR and CDR2 SFDVKD. The CDR3 runs 15 amino acids, cysteine and phenylalanine included. Here the CDR3 DNA is all that survives: 45 bases in frame from base 1.